Listed here is a single T cell receptor beta chain. Its cognate antigen is unknown. The repertoire was sequenced with immunoSEQ multiplex PCR; TCRdb's copy has only in-frame clones and lacks some. The table shows nearly 35,000 clones, with roughly 73% occurring only once. CD4+ T cells specific for antigen were expanded with viral peptide pools by the ViraFEST assay before sequencing. Cultured cells yielded isolated CD4+ T cells after 10 days. No vaccinee had earlier SARS-CoV-2 infection, and nucleocapsid antibodies were negative. The data are from a study of vaccination effects on CD4 cells after COVID-19. The CDR3 consists of 13 residues. Germline V gene lookup returns CDR1 MNHNS and CDR2 SASEGT. Unmatched junction bases numbered 8, after V lost 2 bases and J lost 16 bases.

The receptor was isolated from a human donor who received a COVID-19 vaccine. Sequencing used CD4+ T cells from PBMCs cultured with HCoV-OC43 spike peptides, obtained before COVID-19 vaccination. Subset of the sample: HCoV-OC43 spike overlapping peptide pool stimulation. This chain joins TRBV6-1 and TRBJ2-1; 10 bases align to TRBD1. CDR3 coding DNA: TGTGCCAGCAGTGAAAGAGGGGACAGGGGTGGATTCTTC. This translates into CASSERGDRGGFF.